The present T cell receptor (beta chain) was sequenced within a study of a mutant IDH1 vaccine in newly diagnosed glioma. About the research overall: Commencement of vaccination occurred 4-6 weeks following radiotherapy alone, or concurrently with temozolomide cycles.

Generated by immunoSEQ multiplex PCR, the TCRdb table keeps only in-frame clones and is missing some. The sample has about 26,000 clones, around four fifths seen once. There are 14 residues in the CDR3. Germline V CDR1 and CDR2: SGHDN, FVKESK. Of note for this clone: The target antigen is unknown. The junction departs from germline at one end; a sequencing error may be responsible.

Time point denoted: week 5, during vaccination. A single vaccine dose contained 300 ug of mutant IDH1 20-mer peptide, and topical imiquimod was used with it. The sample in question was PBMCs, obtained from a glioma patient whose treatment included an IDH1 peptide vaccine. The receptor comes from a man between 35 and 55 years old with glioma. Some clones in this sample may be carry-over from other donors' samples. The chain couples TRBV14 to TRBJ1-2, with D hard to call. CDR3 in DNA: TGTGCCACCAGCGTAAGGACCGGCGACTATGGCTACACCTTC. Translated: CATSVRTGDYGYTF. Full variable domain (rest looked up from reference TRBV14 and TRBJ1-2): EAGVTQFPSHSVIEKGQTVTLRCDPISGHDNLYWYRRVMGKEIKFLLHFVKESKQDESGMPNNRFLAERTGGTYSTLKVQPAELEDSGVYFCATSVRTGDYGYTFGSGTRLTVV.